These 22 T cell receptor beta chains share one sample of origin, sequenced in a study of blood T cell repertoires in COVID-19. TCRdb keeps only in-frame clones here, not all; method: immunoSEQ multiplex PCR. Among 85,000 to 130,000 clones listed, just under 95% were seen once. The sequenced sample consisted of peripheral blood. These receptors originate from a man in his 70s with acute or convalescent COVID-19.

This chain connects TRBV2 to TRBJ1-2; D is unresolved. The V gene lost 7 bases and the J gene lost 4 bases, with 16 bases spanning the gap. There are 14 residues in the CDR3. Germline CDR1 is SNHLY and CDR2 is FYNNEI. CDR3 sequence: CASNGRLAGYGYTF. DNA for the CDR3: TGTGCCAGCAACGGTAGGCTAGCGGGCTATGGCTACACCTTC. Filled out from reference TRBV2 and TRBJ1-2, the complete variable domain reads EPEVTQTPSHQVTQMGQEVILRCVPISNHLYFYWYRQILGQKVEFLVSFYNNEISEKSEIFDDQFSVERPDGSNFTLKIRSTKLEDSAMYFCASNGRLAGYGYTFGSGTRLTVV.

DNA for the CDR3: TGCGCCAGCACCGTATCAGGCAATCAGCCCCAGCATTTT. Encoded protein: CASTVSGNQPQHF. V and J are TRBV10-2 and TRBJ1-5; D unresolved. CDR1 is WSHSY, CDR2 SAAADI, per germline. There are 13 residues in the CDR3. Trimming removed 7 bases at V and 2 bases at J, with 9 bases between.

This clone is a singleton in its sample. The V and J genes are TRBV5-6 and TRBJ2-5; D remains unclear. Trimming removed 0 bases at V and 6 bases at J, with 9 bases between. Looked up from germline, CDR1 is SGHDT and CDR2 is YYEEEE. CDR3 length: 13 amino acids. CDR3 protein: CASSLGGGKTQYF. The CDR3 DNA is TGTGCCAGCAGCTTGGGCGGTGGAAAGACCCAGTACTTC.

The chain links TRBV5-5 to TRBJ1-5, with D possibly matching TRBD1 (6 bases). This CDR3 has 14 amino acids. Trimming stripped 1 base from V and 4 bases from J, with 9 bases between. Germline values: CDR1 SGHKS, CDR2 YYEKEE (reference sequence). DNA for the CDR3: TGTGCCAGCAGCTTGCGACAGGATAATCAGCCCCAGCATTTT. It codes for CASSLRQDNQPQHF.

CDR3 residues: CASKIKQGIGYGYTF. Written as DNA, the CDR3 is TGTGCCAGCAAAATAAAACAGGGGATCGGCTATGGCTACACCTTC. The V and J genes are TRBV27 and TRBJ1-2; 7 bases map to TRBD1. There are 15 residues in the CDR3. J was trimmed by 4 bases and V by 7 bases; bases with no gene match: 12. The germline V gene has CDR1 MNHEY and CDR2 SMNVEV (reference sequence).

V gene TRBV2 combines with J gene TRBJ2-3; unclear D gene. V was pared by 10 bases and J by 2 bases, with 13 bases between. Germline V lookup: CDR1 SNHLY, CDR2 FYNNEI. The CDR3 is 13 residues long. CDR3: CATRRSYTDTQYF. The DNA of the CDR3 is TGTGCCACCCGAAGGAGCTACACAGATACGCAGTATTTT.

V and J are TRBV15 and TRBJ2-1; D call uncertain. This CDR3 has 12 amino acids. Looked up from germline, CDR1 is LNHNV and CDR2 is YYDKDF (reference sequence). V was trimmed by 3 bases and J by 6 bases, leaving 6 bases between them. CDR3 DNA: TGTGCCACCAGCAGTAGAGCCAATGAGCAGTTCTTC. Its translation is CATSSRANEQFF.

The rearrangement uses TRBV3-1 (or the pseudogene TRBV3-2) and TRBJ1-2; D uncertain. Per germline, CDR1 LGHDT and CDR2 YNNKEL (reference sequence). V lost 4 bases and J lost 5, with 11 bases in between. This CDR3 spans 13 amino acids. The CDR3 DNA reads TGTGCCAGCAGCCCTTCGACTGATTATGGCTACACCTTC. Encoded protein: CASSPSTDYGYTF.

The chain is built from TRBV5-8 and TRBJ2-7, with 9 bases aligning to TRBD1. With V trimmed by 3 bases and J by 1 base, 5 bases remained unmatched. The germline CDR1 and CDR2 sequences are SGHTS and YDEGEE. This CDR3 has 15 amino acids. CDR3 protein: CASSWGQGSSYEQYF. Here the CDR3 DNA reads TGTGCCAGCAGCTGGGGACAGGGATCGTCCTACGAGCAGTACTTC. Full variable domain (missing parts from reference TRBV5-8 and TRBJ2-7): EAGVTQSPTHLIKTRGQQATLRCSPISGHTSVYWYQQALGLGLQFLLWYDEGEERNRGNFPPRFSGRQFPNYSSELNVNALELEDSALYLCASSWGQGSSYEQYFGPGTRLTVT.

J is TRBJ1-4 and V is TRBV5-6; weak D call: TRBD1 (5 bases). The V gene's germline CDR1 is SGHDT and CDR2 YYEEEE. Between the trimmed V and J ends, which lost 6 bases and 8 bases, there was a span of 14 bases. This CDR3 region has 13 residues. As DNA, the CDR3 is TGTGCCAGCATAGCAGGGATTTACGAAAAACTGTTTTTT. Amino acids: CASIAGIYEKLFF.

A single count supports this clone. This sequence joins TRBV4-3 and TRBJ1-2, with D perhaps TRBD1 (6 bases). Trimming took 4 bases from V and 8 from J, leaving 11 bases between them. This CDR3 is built from 12 residues. From germline, CDR1 is LGHNA and CDR2 YSLEER. CDR3 amino acids: CASSRTQGGYTF. As DNA, the CDR3 is TGCGCCAGCAGCCGCACCCAGGGGGGCTACACCTTC.

The chain couples TRBV5-8 to TRBJ1-1, with D unclear. The CDR3 loop spans 14 amino acids. The ends were cut back, 2 bases at V and 11 bases at J, with 19 bases in the middle. CDR1 is SGHTS and CDR2 is YDEGEE in the germline V gene. In DNA, the CDR3 is TGTGCCAGCAGCTTTTCTGGCAGGCCTCAGTCCGCTTTCTTT. Protein product: CASSFSGRPQSAFF.

The genes are TRBV6-1 and TRBJ1-1; D not resolved. The CDR3 is made up of 15 amino acids. Germline CDR1 MNHNS, CDR2 SASEGT. V lost 3 bases to trimming and J lost 0 bases, with 11 bases between them. The CDR3 region is CASSEKGVLNTEAFF. Written as DNA, the CDR3 is TGTGCCAGCAGTGAGAAAGGAGTGCTGAACACTGAAGCTTTCTTT.

V usage is TRBV7-2 and J usage is TRBJ2-7, with 8 bases aligning to TRBD2. Trimming took 1 base from V and 2 from J; bases not matched to a gene: 4. The length of the CDR3 is 15 residues. Germline CDR1 is SGHTA and CDR2 is FQGNSA. CDR3 amino acids: CASSLGGLAAYEQYF. The DNA of the CDR3 is TGTGCCAGCAGCTTAGGAGGACTAGCAGCCTACGAGCAGTACTTC.

The CDR3 reads CASSHPTTEYSNEQFF. CDR3 nucleotide sequence: TGTGCCAGCAGCCACCCGACTACCGAGTATTCCAATGAGCAGTTCTTC. The V and J genes are TRBV3-1 (or the pseudogene TRBV3-2) and TRBJ2-1, with D perhaps TRBD2 (5 bases). Trimming removed 3 bases from V and 6 bases from J, with 18 bases in between. Germline V gene lookup returns CDR1 LGHDT and CDR2 YNNKEL (reference sequence). The CDR3 has 16 residues.

The gene calls are TRBV12-5 and TRBJ2-6, with TRBD1 matching 8 bases. Losses at the gene ends were 1 base for V and 0 bases for J; bases not matched to a gene: 5. The CDR3 is 18 amino acids. Per the germline V gene, CDR1 is LGHNT and CDR2 is FRNRAP. The CDR3 DNA reads TGTGCTAGTGGTTTGGAGACAGGGGTCCTCTCTGGGGCCAACGTCCTGACTTTC. Its translation is CASGLETGVLSGANVLTF.

The J gene is TRBJ2-7, the V gene TRBV4-1; TRBD1 matches 9 bases. The V gene end was trimmed by 2 bases and the J gene end by 4 bases; junction bases not matched to a gene: 12. CDR1 and CDR2 (germline): MGHRA, YSYEKL. The CDR3 runs to 17 residues. In nucleotides, the CDR3 is TGCGCCAGCAGCCAATTCCTACAGGGGGCCCCTTCTTACGAGCAGTACTTC. Translation: CASSQFLQGAPSYEQYF.

The CDR3, as DNA: TGTGCCAGCAACTCGCCTCCGGGACAGGGGAGGGAAACTGAAGCTTTCTTT. It specifies CASNSPPGQGRETEAFF. The chain employs TRBV7-9 and TRBJ1-1; 10 nucleotides agree with TRBD1. Germline trimming cut 7 bases from V and 5 bases from J; bases unmatched to any gene: 16. The CDR3 covers 17 residues. Germline V gene data show CDR1 as SEHNR and CDR2 as FQNEAQ (reference sequence).

This rearrangement joins TRBV5-1 to TRBJ2-1; D is ambiguous. Germline V gene sequence: CDR1 SGHRS, CDR2 YFSETQ. The ends were cut back, 2 bases at V and 2 bases at J, with 20 bases in the middle. CDR3 length: 18 residues. CDR3 region: CASSLSMSTSRTYNEQFF. As DNA, the CDR3 is TGCGCCAGCAGCTTATCTATGTCTACCTCTCGCACCTACAATGAGCAGTTCTTC.

The sample holds a few counts of this clone. The chain carries TRBV7-2 and TRBJ1-2; D might be TRBD1 (5 bases). Trimming pared 5 bases from V and 4 bases from J, leaving 8 bases between. The CDR3 contains 12 residues. Germline CDR1 reads SGHTA; CDR2 reads FQGNSA. CDR3 amino acids: CASSPQGYGYTF. DNA for the CDR3: TGTGCCAGCAGCCCCCAGGGCTATGGCTACACCTTC.

The rearrangement joins TRBV13 to TRBJ1-2; D is undetermined. This CDR3 comprises 13 residues. Germline CDR1 reads PRHDT; CDR2 reads FYEKMQ (reference sequence). Trimming left V 0 bases short and J 8 bases short, with 10 bases between. This CDR3 is CASSLGSPLGYTF. The DNA of the CDR3 is TGTGCCAGCAGCTTAGGGTCCCCTTTGGGCTACACCTTC.

The J gene is TRBJ1-2, the V gene TRBV28; 8 positions match TRBD1. J gave up 7 bases and V 4 bases, and 11 bases lay outside the gene matches. CDR3 size: 15 residues. Germline lookup yields CDR1 MDHEN and CDR2 SYDVKM. The CDR3 is CASSSGQGSWSGYTF. CDR3 coding DNA: TGTGCCAGCAGTTCAGGACAGGGATCTTGGAGTGGCTACACCTTC.